What follows is one T cell receptor (beta chain) and its context. The target of this receptor is not known. There are no base qualities to consult, and no much larger clone falls within one base. This specimen belongs to a study of blood T cell repertoires in COVID-19 (dated by TCRdb to the early 2020s). About the study as a whole: Samples covering the acute and convalescent phases of COVID-19 were provided by collaborators in the United States, Italy and Spain. The prospective study material was composed of cDNA or gDNA derived from T cells, B-cell-depleted T cells, or PBMCs. The dataset comprised deeply sampled blood TCRbeta repertoires from subjects exposed to, actively infected with, or recovered from COVID-19. The repertoires were released in a freely available public database meant as a resource for research on the immune response to SARS-CoV-2. Samples were obtained from the ongoing ImmuneRACE study (first 160 participants) and from about 1,300 subjects provided by 6 global collaborators. Sample metadata almost always included a de-identified subject ID, COVID-19 status, age in years and sex. Where available, HLA class I and class II types were obtained from metadata supplied by the sample provider rather than from assay-based typing.

Findings and caveats that apply to the study as a whole: Clinical and demographic metadata were provided uncurated, with the amount varying by source and participant.

Each collaborating institution followed its own protocols to collect whole blood in K2EDTA tubes. Collaborator samples were shipped for TCRbeta analysis as frozen whole blood, isolated PBMCs, or DNA extracted from either sample type. The immunoSEQ Assay, a bias-controlled multiplex PCR, was used to amplify TCRbeta CDR3 regions from genomic DNA. As for the authors' bioinformatics: Within the assay, amplification of reference gene primers was used to estimate how many nucleated cells each sample contained. To quantify the absolute abundance of each unique TCRbeta CDR3 rearrangement, sequence reads were collapsed and filtered. For each sample, productive Simpson clonality was calculated by taking the square root of Simpson's diversity index across productive rearrangements. Held by TCRdb, this immuneACCESS table contains in-frame sequences only and omits some clones. Under half of the omission traces to an unresolved V gene where checked; the cause of the rest is unknown. V and J calls and clone size follow that table, whereas D and trimming were derived from the DNA. The sample records 150,000 to 200,000 clones, around 86% of which are singletons. Roughly 3.5% of the sample is in the top ten clones.

Specimen: peripheral blood. This TCR came from a man between 65 and 85 years old with acute or convalescent COVID-19.

The sequence in DNA is TGCGCCAGCAACCTCGATATTGCAGGTCGCAACGAGCAGTACTTC. Its translation is CASNLDIAGRNEQYF. This chain is built from TRBV23-1 and TRBJ2-7, with no confidently assigned D gene. TRBV23-1 is an ORF for which the function is uncertain. V lost 7 bases and J lost 5 bases; the stretch between them is 21 bases long. The cysteine opens and the phenylalanine closes a CDR3 of 15 amino acids. The read is trimmed to its CDR3 DNA, 45 bases read in frame from base 1.